These 30 T cell receptor beta chains were all obtained from the same sample, sequenced in a study of T cell responses to AZD1222 COVID-19 vaccine. Sequenced by immunoSEQ multiplex PCR; TCRdb stores in-frame clones only, minus some. Among 100,000 to 150,000 clones listed, over 80% were seen once. The material was peripheral blood, obtained on day 0 of AZD1222 vaccination. These receptors all come from an adult in good health.

The genes are TRBV7-8 and TRBJ2-7, with 15 bases aligning to TRBD2. The CDR3 loop spans 17 amino acids. Looked up from germline, CDR1 is SGHVS and CDR2 is FQNEAQ. J gave up 2 bases and V 5 bases, and 7 bases lay outside the gene matches. CDR3 residues: CASSKGLAGGEAYEQYF. The DNA of the CDR3 is TGTGCCAGCAGCAAGGGACTAGCGGGGGGCGAAGCCTACGAGCAGTACTTC.

V usage is TRBV30 and J usage is TRBJ1-4, with D possibly matching TRBD1 (5 bases). Trimming left V 4 bases short and J 4 bases short, with 19 bases between. The CDR3 is 16 residues long. The germline CDR1 and CDR2 sequences are GTSNPN and SVGIG (reference sequence). The CDR3: CAWTDPRGGYNEKLFF. CDR3 DNA sequence: TGTGCCTGGACCGACCCTAGGGGTGGTTATAATGAAAAACTGTTTTTT.

The V call is TRBV28, the J call TRBJ2-2; possibly TRBD2 for D (5 bases). V lost 8 bases and J 7 bases, leaving 17 bases between the germline ends. The length of the CDR3 is 14 residues. Germline V gives CDR1 MDHEN, CDR2 SYDVKM. The CDR3: CASGYREVIGELFF. The CDR3 nucleotides read TGTGCCAGCGGGTACCGGGAAGTGATCGGGGAGCTGTTTTTT.

The J gene is TRBJ1-4, the V gene TRBV7-9, with D perhaps matching TRBD1 (6 bases). The CDR3 sequence is 12 residues long. Trimming stripped 4 bases from V and 8 bases from J, with 8 bases between. Germline-derived CDR1 and CDR2 are SEHNR and FQNEAQ (reference sequence). The CDR3 DNA is TGTGCCAGCAGCTATCAGGGGGAAAAACTGTTTTTT. Protein: CASSYQGEKLFF.

CDR3: CASSYLGGAITEAFF. CDR3 nucleotides: TGCGCCAGCAGCTACCTAGGGGGGGCAATCACTGAAGCTTTCTTT. The chain recombines TRBV5-1 with TRBJ1-1, with D tentatively TRBD1 (6 bases). The V gene lost 3 bases and the J gene lost 4 bases, with 16 bases spanning the gap. The CDR3 spans 15 residues. Germline V lookup: CDR1 SGHRS, CDR2 YFSETQ.

The chain joins TRBV6-5 to TRBJ2-1, with 11 bases fitting TRBD1. Germline loops: CDR1 MNHEY, CDR2 SVGAGI. The CDR3 runs 15 residues. Trimming removed 1 base from V and 8 bases from J; junction bases left unmatched: 4. DNA of the CDR3: TGTGCCAGCAGTTACTGGGGACAGGGGGAGGATGAGCAGTTCTTC. This codes for CASSYWGQGEDEQFF.

The chain combines TRBV2 with TRBJ1-1; the D gene is possibly TRBD1 (6 bases). The ends were cut back, 9 bases at V and 1 base at J, with 15 bases in the middle. Germline CDR1 and CDR2: SNHLY and FYNNEI. The CDR3 totals 14 residues. The CDR3 loop is CARRYGTQNTEAFF. CDR3 DNA sequence: TGTGCCAGACGCTACGGGACACAGAACACTGAAGCTTTCTTT.

This chain links TRBV7-9 with TRBJ1-2, with D possibly TRBD1 on 5 matching bases. Trimming cost V 5 bases and J 3 bases, with 10 bases left between them. CDR1 and CDR2 (germline): SEHNR, FQNEAQ (reference sequence). The CDR3 length is 13 residues. The DNA of the CDR3 is TGTGCCAGCAGCCCCGGGACCTACTATGGCTACACCTTC. Its protein is CASSPGTYYGYTF.

This sequence joins TRBV2 and TRBJ1-2; no clear D gene. The V gene's germline CDR1 is SNHLY and CDR2 FYNNEI. Trimming left V 6 bases short and J 6 bases short, with 8 bases between. CDR3 length: 11 amino acids. The CDR3 is CASSESHGYTF. The CDR3 nucleotides are TGTGCCAGCAGCGAAAGCCATGGCTACACCTTC.

The chain carries TRBV27 and TRBJ2-1, with D possibly being TRBD2 (7 bases). Trimming removed 6 bases from V and 5 bases from J, with 14 bases in between. The CDR3 totals 14 residues. Germline loops: CDR1 MNHEY, CDR2 SMNVEV (reference sequence). The CDR3 DNA sequence: TGTGCCAGCAGAAGGGGGGGCGTCAACAATGAGCAGTTCTTC. This gives the protein CASRRGGVNNEQFF.

This clone was recorded once. The chain is built from TRBV7-2 and TRBJ1-2; 9 positions match TRBD1. CDR1 is SGHTA and CDR2 is FQGNSA in the germline V gene. This CDR3 region has 15 residues. V was clipped by 5 bases and J by 4 bases; unmatched bases: 8. Written as DNA, the CDR3 is TGTGCCAGCAGCACACGGACAGGGGACGGCTATGGCTACACCTTC. Translation gives CASSTRTGDGYGYTF.

This chain joins TRBV20-1 and TRBJ2-3; 12 bases are a match to TRBD2. This CDR3 contains 16 residues. Trimming at V came to 3 bases and at J to 4 bases, leaving 8 bases not matched to a gene. Germline CDR1 and CDR2: DFQATT and SNEGSKA (reference sequence). CDR3 loop: CSASFASGREADTQYF. The CDR3 DNA is TGCAGTGCTAGTTTTGCTAGCGGGAGGGAGGCAGATACGCAGTATTTT.

The rearrangement joins TRBV7-9 to TRBJ2-2; D ambiguous. The germline V and J ends were trimmed by 5 bases and 2 bases, with 15 bases remaining between them. The germline CDR1 and CDR2 sequences are SEHNR and FQNEAQ (reference sequence). The CDR3 spans 16 residues. This CDR3 reads CASSPPIYDNTGELFF. The CDR3, as DNA: TGTGCCAGCAGCCCCCCAATCTACGACAACACCGGGGAGCTGTTTTTT.

This chain connects TRBV5-1 to TRBJ2-4; 7 bases are a match to TRBD1. Per germline, CDR1 SGHRS and CDR2 YFSETQ. V lost 2 bases to trimming and J lost 5 bases; unmatched junction nucleotides: 1. The CDR3 length is 13 residues. CDR3 nucleotide sequence: TGCGCCAGCAGCTTAGGGGGCCAAAACATTCAGTACTTC. This translates into CASSLGGQNIQYF.

The chain uses TRBV30 and TRBJ2-1; possible D gene TRBD2, 5 bases. This CDR3 region has 12 residues. V was pared by 7 bases and J by 7 bases, with 14 bases between. Germline CDR1 reads GTSNPN; CDR2 reads SVGIG (reference sequence). CDR3: CASDFRRNEQFF. CDR3 nucleotide sequence: TGTGCCTCGGACTTTCGGCGGAATGAGCAGTTCTTC.

V gene TRBV14 combines with J gene TRBJ2-5; TRBD1 is a possible D gene (5 bases). With 1 base removed from V and 2 bases from J, the gap between germline ends came to 11 bases. The CDR3 covers 15 residues. Germline V CDR1 and CDR2: SGHDN, FVKESK. This CDR3 reads CASSQARTSQETQYF. The DNA of the CDR3 is TGTGCCAGCAGCCAAGCCCGGACATCTCAAGAGACCCAGTACTTC.

The table lists this clone with a count of one. The J gene is TRBJ1-4, the V gene TRBV7-9; 7 bases line up with TRBD1. Losses at the gene ends were 2 bases for V and 5 bases for J; bases not matched to a gene: 5. The CDR3 consists of 15 residues. Germline CDR1 reads SEHNR; CDR2 reads FQNEAQ (reference sequence). CDR3 sequence (DNA): TGTGCCAGCAGCTTAAACGACAGGGAAAATGAAAAACTGTTTTTT. Its translation is CASSLNDRENEKLFF.

This chain connects TRBV5-5 to TRBJ1-5, with D uncertain. Trimming took 0 bases from V and 4 from J, leaving 11 bases between them. The CDR3 length is 15 residues. Germline CDR1 SGHKS, CDR2 YYEKEE (reference sequence). The CDR3 protein is CASSLGLFGNQPQHF. In nucleotides, the CDR3 is TGTGCCAGCAGCTTGGGCTTGTTTGGGAATCAGCCCCAGCATTTT.

The chain employs TRBV11-2 and TRBJ1-5, with D unclear. Trimming removed 5 bases from V and 3 bases from J, with 11 bases in between. This CDR3 region has 14 residues. CDR1 and CDR2 (germline): SGHAT, FQNNGV. In nucleotides, the CDR3 is TGTGCCAGCAGCCCGTCTAGTACCAATCAGCCCCAGCATTTT. It yields the protein CASSPSSTNQPQHF.

The rearrangement uses TRBV7-8 and TRBJ1-5, with 8 bases aligning to TRBD1. The CDR3 spans 15 residues. CDR1 and CDR2 from the germline V gene are SGHVS and FQNEAQ. V was clipped by 0 bases and J by 7 bases; unmatched bases: 5. CDR3 nucleotide sequence: TGTGCCAGCAGCTTAGCGCAGGGGGCCGGACAGCCCCAGCATTTT. Protein: CASSLAQGAGQPQHF. Based on the CDR3 plus reference TRBV7-8 and TRBJ1-5, the full variable domain is GAGVSQSPRYKVAKRGQDVALRCDPISGHVSLFWYQQALGQGPEFLTYFQNEAQLDKSGLPSDRFFAERPEGSVSTLKIQRTQQEDSAVYLCASSLAQGAGQPQHFGDGTRLSIL.

This clone was counted a single time. The chain carries TRBV4-2 and TRBJ2-4; a weak D match, TRBD2 (7 bases). Germline CDR1 LGHNA, CDR2 YNFKEQ. V lost 0 bases and J 0 bases, leaving 12 bases between the germline ends. The CDR3 totals 17 residues. The CDR3 sequence: CASSQDLGGVAKNIQYF. CDR3 sequence (DNA): TGTGCCAGCAGCCAAGATTTAGGGGGGGTAGCCAAAAACATTCAGTACTTC.

The chain combines TRBV5-1 with TRBJ1-1; D might be TRBD1 (6 bases). The CDR3 has 14 amino acids. Looked up from germline, CDR1 is SGHRS and CDR2 is YFSETQ. Trimming took 2 bases from V and 1 from J, leaving 9 bases between them. The CDR3 DNA reads TGCGCCAGCAGCTTCGGACAGACGAACACTGAAGCTTTCTTT. Its protein is CASSFGQTNTEAFF. Full variable domain (missing parts from reference TRBV5-1 and TRBJ1-1): KAGVTQTPRYLIKTRGQQVTLSCSPISGHRSVSWYQQTPGQGLQFLFEYFSETQRNKGNFPGRFSGRQFSNSRSEMNVSTLELGDSALYLCASSFGQTNTEAFFGQGTRLTVV.

This chain joins TRBV2 and TRBJ1-1, with 8 positions matching TRBD1. J was trimmed by 2 bases and V by 2 bases; bases with no gene match: 4. From germline, CDR1 is SNHLY and CDR2 FYNNEI. The CDR3 consists of 15 residues. The CDR3 sequence is CASSEYDRGNTEAFF. CDR3 nucleotide sequence: TGTGCCAGCAGTGAATATGACAGGGGAAACACTGAAGCTTTCTTT.

CDR3 loop: CASRPWDSRSHEQYF. Here the CDR3 DNA reads TGTGCCAGCAGACCGTGGGACAGTCGCAGCCACGAGCAGTACTTC. The chain uses TRBV6-5 and TRBJ2-7, with 7 bases fitting TRBD1. Germline CDR1 and CDR2: MNHEY and SVGAGI. CDR3 size: 15 residues. The V segment lost 6 bases and the J segment 5 bases; nucleotides outside the gene matches: 13.

The V gene is TRBV11-2, the J gene TRBJ1-6; 9 bases line up with TRBD1. This CDR3 is 16 amino acids long. With 3 bases clipped from V and 7 bases from J, the junction kept 7 bases outside the gene matches. The germline V gene encodes CDR1 SGHAT and CDR2 FQNNGV. The CDR3: CASSLRTGAGNSPLHF. The CDR3 DNA sequence: TGTGCCAGCAGCTTGAGGACAGGGGCGGGGAATTCACCCCTCCACTTT. The entire variable domain, with the rest obtained from reference TRBV11-2 and TRBJ1-6, is as follows: EAGVAQSPRYKIIEKRQSVAFWCNPISGHATLYWYQQILGQGPKLLIQFQNNGVVDDSQLPKDRFSAERLKGVDSTLKIQPAKLEDSAVYLCASSLRTGAGNSPLHFGNGTRLTVT.

The chain joins TRBV7-9 to TRBJ1-5; the D is unclear. The CDR3 runs to 15 residues. Germline loops: CDR1 SEHNR, CDR2 FQNEAQ (reference sequence). With 5 bases removed from V and 0 bases from J, the gap between germline ends came to 11 bases. This CDR3 reads CASSRGGISNQPQHF. CDR3 in DNA: TGTGCCAGCAGCCGGGGAGGGATTAGCAATCAGCCCCAGCATTTT.

The V call is TRBV6-1, the J call TRBJ1-3; a possible D gene is TRBD1 (5 bases). This CDR3 has 15 amino acids. In germline, CDR1 is MNHNS, CDR2 SASEGT. V lost 3 bases and J lost 5, with 14 bases in between. CDR3 sequence reads: CASSDDRGVRNTIYF. CDR3 nucleotides: TGTGCCAGCAGTGACGACCGAGGGGTGAGAAACACCATATATTTT.

The rearrangement links TRBV7-6 to TRBJ1-1, with D hard to call. Germline V lookup: CDR1 SGHVS, CDR2 FNYEAQ. The CDR3 has 14 amino acids. V dropped 3 bases and J dropped 3 bases, with 11 bases sitting between them. The chain's CDR3 is CASSFADGDTEAFF. Written as DNA, the CDR3 is TGTGCCAGCAGCTTCGCGGATGGGGACACTGAAGCTTTCTTT.

The chain carries TRBV19 and TRBJ2-2; unclear D gene. Germline lookup yields CDR1 LNHDA and CDR2 SQIVND (reference sequence). The CDR3 extends over 14 amino acids. Trimming removed 0 bases at V and 5 bases at J, with 7 bases between. The CDR3, as DNA: TGTGCCAGTAGTATAGACCAATGGACCGGGGAGCTGTTTTTT. Protein product: CASSIDQWTGELFF.

The chain combines TRBV19 with TRBJ2-1; 8 bases fit TRBD2. This CDR3 has 15 residues. V was clipped by 4 bases and J by 3 bases; unmatched bases: 5. Germline values: CDR1 LNHDA, CDR2 SQIVND (reference sequence). The CDR3 DNA reads TGTGCCAGTAGTAAAGCGGGGGTTAACTACAATGAGCAGTTCTTC. Encoded protein: CASSKAGVNYNEQFF.